In this sample, the clone carrying this TCR beta chain turned up once. This entry belongs to a study of technical replicates of blood from a handful of donors. In germline, CDR1 is SQVTM, CDR2 ANQGSEA. The CDR3 is 16 amino acids. V was shortened by 6 bases and J by 4 bases, with 22 bases between the two germline ends. Method: immunoSEQ multiplex PCR; TCRdb's copy keeps in-frame clones and lacks some. The table has about 100,000 clones, approximately 94% seen once. The chain combines TRBV29-1 with TRBJ2-1; D may be TRBD1 (6 bases). This receptor was identified in a human donor in good health. Sequencing was performed on T cells isolated from PBMCs. CDR3 in DNA: TGCAGCGTGTACGGGACCCCAGGCCAGGGGTACAATGAGCAGTTCTTC. Translated: CSVYGTPGQGYNEQFF.